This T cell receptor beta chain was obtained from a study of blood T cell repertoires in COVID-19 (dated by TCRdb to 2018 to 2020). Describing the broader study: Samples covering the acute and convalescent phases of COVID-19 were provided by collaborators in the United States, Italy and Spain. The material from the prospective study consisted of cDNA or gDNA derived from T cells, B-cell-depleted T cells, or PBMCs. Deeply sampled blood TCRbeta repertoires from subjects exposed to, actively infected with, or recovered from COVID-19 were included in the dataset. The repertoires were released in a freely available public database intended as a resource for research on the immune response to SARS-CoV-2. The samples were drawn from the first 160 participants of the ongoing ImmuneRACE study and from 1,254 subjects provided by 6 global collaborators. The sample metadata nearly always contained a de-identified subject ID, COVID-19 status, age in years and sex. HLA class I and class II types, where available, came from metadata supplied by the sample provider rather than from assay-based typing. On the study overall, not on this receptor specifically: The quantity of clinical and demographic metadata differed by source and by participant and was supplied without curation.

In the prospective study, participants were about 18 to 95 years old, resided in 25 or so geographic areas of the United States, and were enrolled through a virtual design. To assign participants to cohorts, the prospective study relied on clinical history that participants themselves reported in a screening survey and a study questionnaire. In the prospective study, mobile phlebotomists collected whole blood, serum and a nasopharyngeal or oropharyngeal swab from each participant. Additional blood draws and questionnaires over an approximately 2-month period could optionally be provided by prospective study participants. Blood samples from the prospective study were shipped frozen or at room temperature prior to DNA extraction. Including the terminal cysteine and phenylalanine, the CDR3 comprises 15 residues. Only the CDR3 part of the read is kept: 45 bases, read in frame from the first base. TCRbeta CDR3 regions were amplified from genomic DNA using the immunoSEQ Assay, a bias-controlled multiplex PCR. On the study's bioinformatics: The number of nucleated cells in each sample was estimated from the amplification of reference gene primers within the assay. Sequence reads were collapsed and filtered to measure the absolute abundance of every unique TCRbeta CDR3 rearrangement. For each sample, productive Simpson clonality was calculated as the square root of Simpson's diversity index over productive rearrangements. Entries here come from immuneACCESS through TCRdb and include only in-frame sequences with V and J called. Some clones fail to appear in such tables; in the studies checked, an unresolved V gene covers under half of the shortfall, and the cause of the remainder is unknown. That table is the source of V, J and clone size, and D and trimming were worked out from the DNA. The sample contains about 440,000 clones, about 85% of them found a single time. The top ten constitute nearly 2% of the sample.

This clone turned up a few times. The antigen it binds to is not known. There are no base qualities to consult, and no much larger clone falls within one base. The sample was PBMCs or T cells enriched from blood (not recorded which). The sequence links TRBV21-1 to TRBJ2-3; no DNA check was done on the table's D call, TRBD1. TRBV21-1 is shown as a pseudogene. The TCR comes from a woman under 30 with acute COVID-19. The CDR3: CASSKSSMGPDTQYF. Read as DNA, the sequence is TGTGCCAGCAGCAAATCGTCGATGGGCCCAGATACGCAGTATTTT.